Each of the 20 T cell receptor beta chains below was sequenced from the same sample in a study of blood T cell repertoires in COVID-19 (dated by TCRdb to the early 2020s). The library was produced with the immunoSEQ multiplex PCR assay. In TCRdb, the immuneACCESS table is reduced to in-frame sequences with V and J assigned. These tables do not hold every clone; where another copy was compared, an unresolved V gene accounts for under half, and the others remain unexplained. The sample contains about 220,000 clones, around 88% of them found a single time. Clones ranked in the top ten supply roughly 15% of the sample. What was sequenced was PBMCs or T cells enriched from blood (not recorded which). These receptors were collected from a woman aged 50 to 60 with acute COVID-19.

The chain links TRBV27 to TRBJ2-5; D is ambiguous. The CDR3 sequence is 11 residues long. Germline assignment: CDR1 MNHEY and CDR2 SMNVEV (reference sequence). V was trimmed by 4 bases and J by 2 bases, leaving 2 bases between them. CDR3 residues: CASSSQETQYF. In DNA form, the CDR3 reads TGTGCCAGCAGTTCACAAGAGACCCAGTACTTC.

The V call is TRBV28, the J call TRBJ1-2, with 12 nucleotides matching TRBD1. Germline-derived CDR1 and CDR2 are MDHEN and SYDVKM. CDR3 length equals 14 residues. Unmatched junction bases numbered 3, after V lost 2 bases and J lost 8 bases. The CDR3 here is CASSLGDRGQGYTF. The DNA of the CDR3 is TGTGCCAGCAGTTTAGGGGACAGGGGGCAGGGCTACACCTTC.

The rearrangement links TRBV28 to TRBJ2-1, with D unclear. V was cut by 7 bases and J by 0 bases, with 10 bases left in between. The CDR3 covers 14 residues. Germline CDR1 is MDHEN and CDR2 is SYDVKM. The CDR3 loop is CASTLTGSYNEQFF. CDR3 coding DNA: TGTGCCAGCACCCTTACCGGCTCCTACAATGAGCAGTTCTTC.

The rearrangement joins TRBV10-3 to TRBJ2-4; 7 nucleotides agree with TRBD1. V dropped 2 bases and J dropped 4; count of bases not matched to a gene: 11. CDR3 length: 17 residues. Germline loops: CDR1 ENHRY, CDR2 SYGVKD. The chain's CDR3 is CAISERWGGTEKNIQYF. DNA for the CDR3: TGTGCCATCAGTGAGAGGTGGGGTGGGACAGAGAAAAACATTCAGTACTTC.

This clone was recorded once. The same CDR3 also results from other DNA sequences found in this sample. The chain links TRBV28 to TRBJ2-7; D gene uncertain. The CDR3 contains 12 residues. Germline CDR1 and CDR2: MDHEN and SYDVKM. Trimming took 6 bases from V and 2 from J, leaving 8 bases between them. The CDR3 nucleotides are TGTGCCAGCAGCCTTGCGCCCTACGAGCAGTACTTC. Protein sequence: CASSLAPYEQYF.

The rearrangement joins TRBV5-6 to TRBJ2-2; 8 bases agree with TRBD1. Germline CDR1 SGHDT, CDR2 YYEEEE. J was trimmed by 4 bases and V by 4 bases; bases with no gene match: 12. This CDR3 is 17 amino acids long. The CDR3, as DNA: TGTGCCAGCAGCACCGTCGGACAGGGCTGGGGCACCGGGGAGCTGTTTTTT. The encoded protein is CASSTVGQGWGTGELFF.

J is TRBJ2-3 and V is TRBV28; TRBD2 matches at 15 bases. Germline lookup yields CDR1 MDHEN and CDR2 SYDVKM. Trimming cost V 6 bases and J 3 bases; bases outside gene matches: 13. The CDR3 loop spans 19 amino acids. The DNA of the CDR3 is TGTGCCAGCAGCCCATTAGGACTAGCGGGAGGGTTTGGGACAGATACGCAGTATTTT. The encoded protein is CASSPLGLAGGFGTDTQYF.

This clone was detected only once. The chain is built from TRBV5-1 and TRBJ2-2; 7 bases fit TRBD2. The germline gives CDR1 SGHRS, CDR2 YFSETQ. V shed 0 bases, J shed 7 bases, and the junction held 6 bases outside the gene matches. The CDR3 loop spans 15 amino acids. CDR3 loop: CASSLVASGNGELFF. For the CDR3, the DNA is TGCGCCAGCAGCTTGGTCGCTAGCGGAAACGGGGAGCTGTTTTTT.

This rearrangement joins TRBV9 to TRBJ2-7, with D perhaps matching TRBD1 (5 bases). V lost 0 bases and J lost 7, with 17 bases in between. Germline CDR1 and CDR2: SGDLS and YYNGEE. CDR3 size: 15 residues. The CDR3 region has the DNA TGTGCCAGCAGCGTAGATCCGACAGCTATAGGAGAGCAGTACTTC. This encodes CASSVDPTAIGEQYF.

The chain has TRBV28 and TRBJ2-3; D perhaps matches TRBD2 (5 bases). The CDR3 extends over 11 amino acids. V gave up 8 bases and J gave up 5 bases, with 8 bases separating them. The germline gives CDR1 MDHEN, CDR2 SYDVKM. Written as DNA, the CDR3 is TGTGCCAGCCAGCGGTTAGATACGCAGTATTTT. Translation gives CASQRLDTQYF.

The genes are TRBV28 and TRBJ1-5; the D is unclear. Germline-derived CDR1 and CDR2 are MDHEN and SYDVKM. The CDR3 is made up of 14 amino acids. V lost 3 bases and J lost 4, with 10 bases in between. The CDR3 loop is CASSLSGVNQPQHF. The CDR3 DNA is TGTGCCAGCAGTTTGTCCGGGGTGAATCAGCCCCAGCATTTT.

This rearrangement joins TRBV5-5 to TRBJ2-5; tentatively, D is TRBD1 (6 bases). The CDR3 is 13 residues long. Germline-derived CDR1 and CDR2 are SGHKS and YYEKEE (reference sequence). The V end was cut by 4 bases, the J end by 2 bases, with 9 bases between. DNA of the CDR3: TGTGCCAGCAGCGACAGGTCGCAAGAGACCCAGTACTTC. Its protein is CASSDRSQETQYF.

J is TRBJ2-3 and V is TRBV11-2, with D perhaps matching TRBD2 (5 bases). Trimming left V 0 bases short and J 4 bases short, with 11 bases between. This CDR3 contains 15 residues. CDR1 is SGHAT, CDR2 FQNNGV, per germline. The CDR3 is CASSLDPGVADTQYF. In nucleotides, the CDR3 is TGTGCCAGCAGCTTAGATCCCGGGGTCGCAGATACGCAGTATTTT.

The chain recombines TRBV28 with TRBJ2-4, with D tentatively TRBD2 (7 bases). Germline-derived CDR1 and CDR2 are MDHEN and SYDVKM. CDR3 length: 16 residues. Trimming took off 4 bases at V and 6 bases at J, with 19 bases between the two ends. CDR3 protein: CASSSPVGGRGNIQYF. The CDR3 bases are TGTGCCAGCAGTTCGCCCGTGGGGGGGCGCGGAAACATTCAGTACTTC.

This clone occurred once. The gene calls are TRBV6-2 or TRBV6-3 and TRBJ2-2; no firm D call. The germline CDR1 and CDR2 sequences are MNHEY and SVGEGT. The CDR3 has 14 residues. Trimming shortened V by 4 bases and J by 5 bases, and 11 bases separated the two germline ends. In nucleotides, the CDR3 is TGTGCCAGCAGTTTCCCAACAGTAACCGGGGAGCTGTTTTTT. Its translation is CASSFPTVTGELFF.

The CDR3 DNA reads TGTGCCAGCAGTCCCGTAGGGCAGGGAGCTTTCTTT. It codes for CASSPVGQGAFF. This chain connects TRBV28 to TRBJ1-1, with TRBD1 as a possible D gene (5 bases). The CDR3 contains 12 residues. The germline V gene encodes CDR1 MDHEN and CDR2 SYDVKM. Trimming took off 5 bases at V and 10 bases at J, with 14 bases between the two ends.

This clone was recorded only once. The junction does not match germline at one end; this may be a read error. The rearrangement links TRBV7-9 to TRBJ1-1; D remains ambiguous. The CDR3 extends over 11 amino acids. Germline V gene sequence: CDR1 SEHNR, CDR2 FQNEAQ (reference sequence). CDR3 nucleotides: TGTGCCAGCAGCTTAGACGTTTTTGGAGTCTTT. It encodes CASSLDVFGVF.

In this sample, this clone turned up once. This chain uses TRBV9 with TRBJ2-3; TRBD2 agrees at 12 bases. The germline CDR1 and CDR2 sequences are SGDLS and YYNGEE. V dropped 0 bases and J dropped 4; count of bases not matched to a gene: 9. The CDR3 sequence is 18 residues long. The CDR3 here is CASSVVGLAGGAADTQYF. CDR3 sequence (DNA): TGTGCCAGCAGCGTAGTAGGGCTAGCGGGAGGGGCGGCAGATACGCAGTATTTT.

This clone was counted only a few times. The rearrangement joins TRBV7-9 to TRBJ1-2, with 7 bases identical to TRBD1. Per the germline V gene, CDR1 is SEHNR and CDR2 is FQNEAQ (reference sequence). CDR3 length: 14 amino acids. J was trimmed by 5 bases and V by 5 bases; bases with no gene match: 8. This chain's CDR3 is CASSQIEGAYGYTF. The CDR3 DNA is TGTGCCAGCAGCCAAATCGAGGGGGCGTATGGCTACACCTTC.

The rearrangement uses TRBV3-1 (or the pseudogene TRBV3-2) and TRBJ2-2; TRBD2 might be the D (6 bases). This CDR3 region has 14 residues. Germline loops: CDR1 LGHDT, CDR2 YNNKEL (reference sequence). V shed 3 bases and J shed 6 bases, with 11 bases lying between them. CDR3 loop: CASSQSGSAGELFF. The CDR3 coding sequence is TGTGCCAGCAGCCAGAGCGGGTCTGCCGGGGAGCTGTTTTTT.